The sequence of this T cell receptor (beta chain) was determined in a study of sequential checkpoint blockade in melanoma (dated by TCRdb to between 2018 and 2021). Some background on the complete study: In a 1:1 randomization, patients received either first-line nivolumab then ipilimumab (arm A) or ipilimumab then nivolumab (arm B). Maintenance nivolumab was given following each of the two trial sequences. Findings and caveats that apply to the study as a whole: Larger, independent patient cohorts are needed to validate the response-prediction model that combines TCR metrics and mutation burden.

Including the terminal cysteine and phenylalanine, the CDR3 comprises 16 residues. The DNA shown is the 48-base CDR3, in frame from base 1. What this sample's treatment or condition label stands for: randomized to nivolumab then ipilimumab (arm A) or the reverse (arm B). None of the trial patients had been given prior DNA-damaging chemotherapy. On a FACS Aria II flow cytometer, live CD3+CD8+ cells that were negative for CD19 and CD56 were sorted from thawed PBMCs. The samples were obtained from melanoma patients enrolled in CheckMate 064, an open-label, randomized phase II trial testing sequential checkpoint blockade. Peripheral blood mononuclear cells were collected by leukapheresis, purified using Ficoll-Paque, and frozen in human serum containing about 11% DMSO. Right after sorting, the blood CD3+CD8+ cells were verified to be >95% pure, and DNA extraction followed. TCRbeta CDR3 regions were immunosequenced from genomic DNA with the immunoSEQ Assay. Prior to high-throughput sequencing, genomic DNA was amplified by bias-controlled multiplex PCR. In the original analysis: To quantify the absolute abundance of each unique TCRbeta CDR3 region, the sequences were collapsed and filtered. Clonality was defined as 1 minus Pielou's evenness and was calculated using productive rearrangements only. A previously published method was used to identify clones with significantly greater frequencies in on-treatment samples than in baseline samples. TCRdb took this table from immuneACCESS and kept in-frame rearrangements with V and J called. Such tables lack part of the clones; where checked against another copy, unresolved V genes explain under half of the gap, and the rest is unexplained. The DNA gave D and trimming, while V, J and clone size come from that table. The sample includes some 35,000 clones, with roughly 90% observed a single time. The ten largest clones take up approximately 13% of the sample.

Note on this clone: Its antigen is unknown. No base quality information exists; no much larger clone differs at one position.

The sequencing here drew on CD8+ T cells sorted from blood (inferred from file names), taken from a patient given nivolumab and ipilimumab in sequence. This receptor was obtained from a human donor with melanoma. Recombination connected TRBV21-1 to TRBJ1-2. TRBV21-1 is a listed pseudogene. The DNA sequence is as follows: TGTGCCAGCAGTCTCCCCGGGGAGGGAACAGACTATGGCTACACCTTC. Its protein is CASSLPGEGTDYGYTF.